The 32 T cell receptor beta chains below were found in one sample sequenced in a study of shared clonotypes between healthy human individuals. Sequencing used immunoSEQ multiplex PCR; TCRdb keeps in-frame clones, though not all of them. Of over a million clones in the sample, about 75% were seen once. The sample consisted of memory CD4+ T cells sorted from blood. Subset reported: CD45RA-negative fraction. The receptors originated from a man aged 18 to 29 in good health.

The chain carries TRBV6-6 and TRBJ2-3, with D possibly being TRBD2 (7 bases). There are 16 residues in the CDR3. V was pared by 0 bases and J by 5 bases, with 15 bases between. CDR1 is MNHNY and CDR2 is SVGAGI in the germline V gene (reference sequence). CDR3 sequence: CASSYSSGGRGDTQYF. The CDR3 bases are TGTGCCAGCAGTTACTCTTCGGGGGGCCGAGGAGATACGCAGTATTTT.

On this clone itself: At the DNA level, this CDR3 is encoded by other sequences in the same sample as well. The V gene is TRBV5-1, the J gene TRBJ2-3; 9 bases agree with TRBD2. Germline CDR1 SGHRS, CDR2 YFSETQ. The junction had 4 bases not matched to a gene; V was cut back by 0 bases and J by 2 bases. CDR3 length: 16 residues. The CDR3 protein is CASSLVLAGTTDTQYF. As DNA, the CDR3 is TGCGCCAGCAGCTTGGTTCTAGCGGGGACCACAGATACGCAGTATTTT.

This chain uses TRBV5-1 with TRBJ1-6; D unresolved. The CDR3 is 16 amino acids. Trimming left V 4 bases short and J 0 bases short, with 11 bases between. Per germline, CDR1 SGHRS and CDR2 YFSETQ. DNA of the CDR3: TGCGCCAGCAGCGTGACGGTCAGCTCCTATAATTCACCCCTCCACTTT. The encoded protein is CASSVTVSSYNSPLHF.

This clone was seen a handful of times. The V gene is TRBV5-8, the J gene TRBJ2-3; 8 positions match TRBD1. CDR1 is SGHTS and CDR2 is YDEGEE in the germline V gene. V trimming: 0 bases; J trimming: 6 bases; junction bases outside the gene matches: 3. The CDR3 runs to 14 residues. This CDR3 is CASSLDRGRDTQYF. In nucleotides, the CDR3 is TGTGCCAGCAGCTTGGACAGGGGGAGGGATACGCAGTATTTT.

The V and J genes are TRBV19 and TRBJ1-3; D possibly corresponds to TRBD1 (5 bases). V was clipped by 4 bases and J by 0 bases, with 13 bases between them. CDR1 is LNHDA and CDR2 is SQIVND in the germline V gene (reference sequence). The CDR3 consists of 16 residues. CDR3 sequence reads: CASSKGRLSSGNTIYF. The CDR3 DNA follows: TGTGCCAGTAGTAAGGGACGCCTGAGCTCTGGAAACACCATATATTTT.

The V and J genes are TRBV7-2 and TRBJ2-1; 7 nucleotides align to TRBD2. Germline trimming cut 5 bases from V and 0 bases from J; bases unmatched to any gene: 7. The germline gives CDR1 SGHTA, CDR2 FQGNSA. The CDR3 loop spans 16 amino acids. The CDR3 is CASSASSGGSYNEQFF. As DNA, the CDR3 is TGTGCCAGCAGCGCCTCTAGCGGAGGCTCCTACAATGAGCAGTTCTTC.

The table lists this clone with many counts. The CDR3 DNA sequence: TGCGCCAGCAGCGTTTCCGGGGGAATGCACACAGATACGCAGTATTTT. Amino acid sequence: CASSVSGGMHTDTQYF. V and J are TRBV5-1 and TRBJ2-3; the D gene is possibly TRBD2 (6 bases). The CDR3 has 16 residues. Germline CDR1 and CDR2: SGHRS and YFSETQ. Trimming removed 4 bases at V and 2 bases at J, with 17 bases between.

The gene calls are TRBV7-2 and TRBJ2-4; 9 nucleotides agree with TRBD2. Germline V gene sequence: CDR1 SGHTA, CDR2 FQGNSA. V lost 5 bases, J lost 1 base, and 6 bases stayed unmatched. The CDR3 runs 16 residues. The CDR3 here is CASSPSSGRAKNIQYF. Written as DNA, the CDR3 is TGTGCCAGCAGCCCCAGCAGCGGGAGGGCCAAAAACATTCAGTACTTC. The full variable domain, in which reference TRBV7-2 and TRBJ2-4 provide the parts outside the CDR3, is GAGVSQSPSNKVTEKGKDVELRCDPISGHTALYWYRQSLGQGLEFLIYFQGNSAPDKSGLPSDRFSAERTGGSVSTLTIQRTQQEDSAVYLCASSPSSGRAKNIQYFGAGTRLSVL.

This clone has just one count. The chain is built from TRBV30 and TRBJ1-5, with 7 bases identical to TRBD1. Germline loops: CDR1 GTSNPN, CDR2 SVGIG (reference sequence). CDR3 size: 14 residues. J gave up 2 bases and V 3 bases, and 4 bases lay outside the gene matches. As DNA, the CDR3 is TGTGCCTGGAGGGAGGGGGCCGGCAATCAGCCCCAGCATTTT. Translating it yields CAWREGAGNQPQHF.

This clone was detected a few times. The rearrangement uses TRBV6-5 and TRBJ2-7; 7 bases align to TRBD1. The germline gives CDR1 MNHEY, CDR2 SVGAGI. The CDR3 consists of 14 residues. V was clipped by 2 bases and J by 9 bases; unmatched bases: 10. The CDR3 loop reads CASSYGGAGGRQYF. The CDR3 nucleotides are TGTGCCAGCAGTTACGGTGGGGCAGGGGGTCGGCAGTACTTC.

A note on this clone: Germline and junction disagree at one end, which may indicate a read error. The V call is TRBV7-7, the J call TRBJ2-7; 9 nucleotides agree with TRBD1. Looked up from germline, CDR1 is SSHAT and CDR2 is FNYEAQ (reference sequence). The CDR3 consists of 15 residues. This CDR3 is CASSLGPGQGLEQYF. CDR3 coding DNA: TGTGCTAGCAGCTTGGGACCGGGACAGGGTCTCGAGCAGTACTTC. Variable domain in full (rest from reference TRBV7-7 and TRBJ2-7): GAGVSQSPRYKVTKRGQDVTLRCDPISSHATLYWYQQALGQGPEFLTYFNYEAQPDKSGLPSDRFSAERPEGSISTLTIQRTEQRDSAMYRCASSLGPGQGLEQYFGPGTRLTVT.

A word on this clone: A read error may be the cause here, since a much bigger clone is one base away. Other DNA variants within this sample encode the same CDR3. The chain recombines TRBV6-1 with TRBJ2-5; D possibly corresponds to TRBD2 (5 bases). CDR1 is MNHNS and CDR2 is SASEGT in the germline V gene. The CDR3 covers 15 residues. V shed 3 bases and J shed 4 bases, with 15 bases lying between them. The CDR3 protein is CASSERLAQSETQYF. For the CDR3, the DNA is TGTGCCAGCAGTGAGCGCCTAGCCCAGTCAGAGACCCAGTACTTC.

The chain is built from TRBV11-2 and TRBJ2-7; 7 bases are a match to TRBD1. The CDR3 has 15 amino acids. Losses at the gene ends were 3 bases for V and 3 bases for J; bases not matched to a gene: 8. Per germline, CDR1 SGHAT and CDR2 FQNNGV. CDR3 DNA: TGTGCCAGCAGCTTGTCAGGGGGTAATAGCTACGAGCAGTACTTC. Translated: CASSLSGGNSYEQYF.

The chain combines TRBV9 with TRBJ2-2; 9 bases map to TRBD1. Trimming at V came to 3 bases and at J to 7 bases, leaving 4 bases not matched to a gene. This CDR3 contains 14 residues. Germline lookup yields CDR1 SGDLS and CDR2 YYNGEE. Here the CDR3 reads CASSARDRDGELFF. The CDR3 DNA follows: TGTGCCAGCAGCGCCCGGGACAGGGACGGGGAGCTGTTTTTT.

The rearrangement uses TRBV11-2 and TRBJ2-7, with D perhaps matching TRBD2 (6 bases). CDR3 length: 14 residues. V shed 5 bases and J shed 1 base, with 12 bases lying between them. Germline loops: CDR1 SGHAT, CDR2 FQNNGV. The CDR3 region has the DNA TGTGCCAGCAGCCTCCTGACTAGATCCTACGAGCAGTACTTC. Its protein is CASSLLTRSYEQYF. The complete variable domain, with remaining parts taken from reference TRBV11-2 and TRBJ2-7, reads EAGVAQSPRYKIIEKRQSVAFWCNPISGHATLYWYQQILGQGPKLLIQFQNNGVVDDSQLPKDRFSAERLKGVDSTLKIQPAKLEDSAVYLCASSLLTRSYEQYFGPGTRLTVT.

This clone was picked up a small number of times. The chain couples TRBV7-9 to TRBJ1-2, with D maybe TRBD1 (5 bases). V lost 0 bases to trimming and J lost 4 bases, with 9 bases between them. This CDR3 has 14 amino acids. Germline values: CDR1 SEHNR, CDR2 FQNEAQ (reference sequence). The CDR3 loop reads CASSLAGVAYGYTF. The CDR3 DNA reads as TGTGCCAGCAGCTTAGCAGGGGTGGCCTATGGCTACACCTTC.

This clone appeared a few times. J is TRBJ2-1 and V is TRBV11-3, with 7 positions matching TRBD2. V lost 0 bases and J lost 9; bases outside the gene matches: 2. Looked up from germline, CDR1 is SGHNT and CDR2 is YENEEA. The CDR3 spans 13 residues. In nucleotides, the CDR3 is TGTGCCAGCAGCTTAGATCGGGGGGTTGAGCAGTTCTTC. Translated, it gives CASSLDRGVEQFF.

This clone was seen once. The chain is built from TRBV5-1 and TRBJ1-6; D is unresolved. V was shortened by 2 bases and J by 7 bases, with 10 bases between the two germline ends. From germline, CDR1 is SGHRS and CDR2 YFSETQ. The CDR3 has 14 residues. The CDR3 is CASSLDTTNSPLHF. CDR3 DNA sequence: TGCGCCAGCAGCTTAGACACCACGAATTCACCCCTCCACTTT.

This clone came up a few times. The chain has TRBV4-2 and TRBJ1-3; no reliable D call. Germline CDR1 is LGHNA and CDR2 is YNFKEQ. The V gene lost 0 bases and the J gene lost 7 bases, with 4 bases spanning the gap. This CDR3 is built from 12 residues. The DNA of the CDR3 is TGTGCCAGCAGCCAAGAATACAACACCATATATTTT. It is translated as CASSQEYNTIYF.

The chain is built from TRBV28 and TRBJ2-2; possible D gene TRBD1, 5 bases. V was clipped by 3 bases and J by 0 bases, with 14 bases between them. This CDR3 spans 17 amino acids. Germline CDR1 reads MDHEN; CDR2 reads SYDVKM. The DNA of the CDR3 is TGTGCCAGCAGTTTCTCAGGGCGACTCGCGAACACCGGGGAGCTGTTTTTT. Residues: CASSFSGRLANTGELFF.

The V and J genes are TRBV4-2 and TRBJ2-1; weak D call: TRBD2 (7 bases). V was cut by 0 bases and J by 7 bases, with 16 bases left in between. This CDR3 contains 16 residues. In germline, CDR1 is LGHNA, CDR2 YNFKEQ. CDR3 loop: CASSQDHGGPGNEQFF. CDR3 in DNA: TGTGCCAGCAGCCAAGATCACGGGGGGCCGGGGAATGAGCAGTTCTTC.

This clone was found a few times. V and J are TRBV6-4 and TRBJ2-1; 9 nucleotides align to TRBD1. The CDR3 totals 14 residues. Germline V lookup: CDR1 MRHNA, CDR2 SNTAGT. Trimming took 0 bases from V and 7 from J; bases not matched to a gene: 1. The CDR3 region has the DNA TGTGCCAGCAGTGACTCGGACAGGGGTAATGAGCAGTTCTTC. Amino acid sequence: CASSDSDRGNEQFF.

The rearrangement uses TRBV10-2 and TRBJ2-7; D may be TRBD1 (6 bases). This CDR3 is 17 amino acids long. Germline loops: CDR1 WSHSY, CDR2 SAAADI. V lost 1 base to trimming and J lost 2 bases, with 18 bases between them. The CDR3 DNA reads TGCGCCAGCAGTGAGTGGTTTGGAAAGGGGGAGACCTACGAGCAGTACTTC. This translates into CASSEWFGKGETYEQYF.

The V gene is TRBV7-2, the J gene TRBJ2-6; the match to TRBD2 covers 7 bases. The CDR3 is made up of 17 amino acids. Germline V CDR1 and CDR2: SGHTA, FQGNSA. Trimming at V came to 2 bases and at J to 2 bases, leaving 6 bases not matched to a gene. The CDR3 loop is CASSLIGGGAGANVLTF. The CDR3 bases are TGTGCCAGCAGCTTAATCGGGGGAGGGGCTGGGGCCAACGTCCTGACTTTC.

This rearrangement joins TRBV25-1 to TRBJ1-6; D is possibly TRBD1 (5 bases). The CDR3 has 15 residues. Germline lookup yields CDR1 MGHDK and CDR2 SYGVNS. The V gene lost 1 base and the J gene lost 9 bases, with 13 bases spanning the gap. The CDR3, as DNA: TGTGCCAGCAGTGAATTTGCGGGGGGTGGTTCACCCCTCCACTTT. Its translation: CASSEFAGGGSPLHF. Using reference TRBV25-1 and TRBJ1-6 for the parts outside the CDR3, the full variable domain is EADIYQTPRYLVIGTGKKITLECSQTMGHDKMYWYQQDPGMELHLIHYSYGVNSTEKGDLSSESTVSRIRTEHFPLTLESARPSHTSQYLCASSEFAGGGSPLHFGNGTRLTVT.

CDR3 residues: CAISGVSTNYGYTF. DNA of the CDR3: TGTGCCATCAGTGGTGTCAGTACTAACTATGGCTACACCTTC. The gene calls are TRBV10-3 and TRBJ1-2; D uncertain. From germline, CDR1 is ENHRY and CDR2 SYGVKD. Trimming removed 4 bases from V and 0 bases from J, with 9 bases in between. This CDR3 spans 14 amino acids.

This clone was seen a handful of times. V is TRBV2 and J is TRBJ1-5; tentative D call: TRBD1 (5 bases). V lost 7 bases, J lost 7 bases, and 14 bases lay in between. Germline CDR1 and CDR2: SNHLY and FYNNEI. The CDR3 consists of 13 residues. This chain's CDR3 is CASKGQEGQPQHF. In DNA, the CDR3 is TGTGCCAGCAAGGGGCAGGAGGGCCAGCCCCAGCATTTT. Supplemented by reference TRBV2 and TRBJ1-5, the full variable domain reads EPEVTQTPSHQVTQMGQEVILRCVPISNHLYFYWYRQILGQKVEFLVSFYNNEISEKSEIFDDQFSVERPDGSNFTLKIRSTKLEDSAMYFCASKGQEGQPQHFGDGTRLSIL.

The CDR3 is CASSELAGGGEQYF. The CDR3, as DNA: TGTGCCAGCAGTGAACTAGCGGGAGGGGGCGAGCAGTACTTC. The chain is built from TRBV6-4 and TRBJ2-7; TRBD2 matches 13 bases. V shed 3 bases, J shed 6 bases, and the junction held 2 bases outside the gene matches. The CDR3 has 14 amino acids. CDR1 MRHNA and CDR2 SNTAGT come from the germline V gene.

As concerns this clone: Other nucleotide sequences from this sample produce the same CDR3. The chain combines TRBV7-3 with TRBJ2-2, with no clear D. The CDR3 has 14 amino acids. Trimming removed 0 bases at V and 3 bases at J, with 5 bases between. Looked up from germline, CDR1 is SGHTA and CDR2 is FQGTGA. CDR3 sequence: CASSLTRDTGELFF. CDR3 DNA: TGTGCCAGCAGCTTAACCCGAGACACCGGGGAGCTGTTTTTT.

This clone was seen a handful of times. This chain uses TRBV11-2 with TRBJ2-3; the D call may be TRBD1 or TRBD2 (5 bases each). The V and J ends lost 5 bases and 4 bases respectively, with 22 bases between them. CDR1 and CDR2 from the germline V gene are SGHAT and FQNNGV. The CDR3 runs 17 residues. CDR3 loop: CASSTGTSLGVADTQYF. DNA of the CDR3: TGTGCCAGCAGCACGGGGACCTCCCTGGGAGTGGCAGATACGCAGTATTTT.

About this clone: The sample contains more than one DNA sequence encoding this CDR3. For the CDR3, the DNA is TGTGCCAGCAGTTTATCCACCGGGGAGCTGTTTTTT. This gives the protein CASSLSTGELFF. The gene calls are TRBV28 and TRBJ2-2; no reliable D call. From germline, CDR1 is MDHEN and CDR2 SYDVKM. The CDR3 totals 12 residues. V was pared by 1 base and J by 4 bases, with 1 base between.

The V call is TRBV11-2, the J call TRBJ2-5; D uncertain. This CDR3 is 14 amino acids long. V dropped 2 bases and J dropped 0 bases, with 7 bases sitting between them. CDR1 is SGHAT, CDR2 FQNNGV, per germline. The CDR3 DNA reads TGTGCCAGCAGCTTAATAAGGGACCAAGAGACCCAGTACTTC. Translation gives CASSLIRDQETQYF.